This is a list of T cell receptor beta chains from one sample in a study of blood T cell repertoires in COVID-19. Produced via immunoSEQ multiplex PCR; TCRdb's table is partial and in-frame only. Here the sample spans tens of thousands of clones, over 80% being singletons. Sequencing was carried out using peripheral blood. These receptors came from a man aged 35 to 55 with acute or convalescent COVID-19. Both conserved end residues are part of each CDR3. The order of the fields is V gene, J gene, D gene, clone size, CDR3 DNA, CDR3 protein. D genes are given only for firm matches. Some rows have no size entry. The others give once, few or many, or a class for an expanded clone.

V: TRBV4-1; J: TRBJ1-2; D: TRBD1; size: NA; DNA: TGCGCCAGCAGCCGTGGCCCGGAGGGACAGGTCTATGGCTACACCTTC; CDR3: CASSRGPEGQVYGYTF
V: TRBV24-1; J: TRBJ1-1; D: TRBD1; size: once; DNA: TGTGCCACCAGTGATGGGGGACAGGGCACTGAAGCTTTCTTT; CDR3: CATSDGGQGTEAFF
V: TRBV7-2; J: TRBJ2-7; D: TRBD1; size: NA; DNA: TGTGCCAGCAGCTCTGATCGGGACAGGGCCTACGAGCAGTACTTC; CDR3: CASSSDRDRAYEQYF
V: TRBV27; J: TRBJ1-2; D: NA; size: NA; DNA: TGTGCCACCATGGACTATAACTATGGCTACACCTTC; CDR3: CATMDYNYGYTF
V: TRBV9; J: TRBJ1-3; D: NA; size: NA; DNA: TGTGCCAGCAGCGGCCGGACAGCTGGAAACACCATATATTTT; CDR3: CASSGRTAGNTIYF
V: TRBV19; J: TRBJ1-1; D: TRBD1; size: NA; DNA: TGTGCCAGTAGTAAGGGGACAGGACGTAACACTGAAGCTTTCTTT; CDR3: CASSKGTGRNTEAFF
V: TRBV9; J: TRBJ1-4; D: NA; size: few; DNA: TGTGCCAGCAGCCCCGGACAGCGCTATGAAAAACTGTTTTTT; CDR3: CASSPGQRYEKLFF
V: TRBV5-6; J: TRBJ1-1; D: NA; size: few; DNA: TGTGCCAGCAGCCTTTGGGGGGGAGGAGTGTACACTGAAGCTTTCTTT; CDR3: CASSLWGGGVYTEAFF
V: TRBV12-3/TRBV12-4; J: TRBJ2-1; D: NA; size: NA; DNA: TGTGCCAGCAGCCCTCCCGGAGGTGAGCAGTTCTTC; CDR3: CASSPPGGEQFF
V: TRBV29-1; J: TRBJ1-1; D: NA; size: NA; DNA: TGCAGTGTTTCTCAGGGTCTTTTGAACACTGAAGCTTTCTTT; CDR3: CSVSQGLLNTEAFF
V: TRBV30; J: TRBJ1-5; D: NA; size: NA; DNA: TGTGCCTACGGGTCCACGAACAATCAGCCCCAGCATTTT; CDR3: CAYGSTNNQPQHF
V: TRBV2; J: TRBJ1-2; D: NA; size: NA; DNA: TGTGCCAGCAGCAGGGACACCAGGGATGGCTACACCTTC; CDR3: CASSRDTRDGYTF
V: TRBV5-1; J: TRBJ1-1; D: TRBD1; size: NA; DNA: TGCGCCAGCAGCTCGGTCCCGGGACAGGGGCCCGACACTGAAGCTTTCTTT; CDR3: CASSSVPGQGPDTEAFF
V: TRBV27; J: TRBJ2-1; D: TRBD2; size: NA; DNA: TGTGCCAGCAGTACACGGACTAGCGGGGGTCTCTACAATGAGCAGTTCTTC; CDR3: CASSTRTSGGLYNEQFF
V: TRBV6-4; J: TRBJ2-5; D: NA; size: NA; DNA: TGTGCCAGCAGCACCGGCTATAGAGGGAGTATGGATTTACAAGAGACCCAGTACTTC; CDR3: CASSTGYRGSMDLQETQYF
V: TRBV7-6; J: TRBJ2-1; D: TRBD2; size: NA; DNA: TGTGCCAGCAGCTTAGAGGGCGGGGGATGGTACAATGAGCAGTTCTTC; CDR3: CASSLEGGGWYNEQFF